The source of this T cell receptor (beta chain) is a study of blood T cell repertoires in COVID-19. Study details: The cDNA or gDNA used as material had been derived from T cells, B-cell-depleted T cells, or PBMCs.

This CDR3 has 20 residues. As handled by the study authors: Using reference gene primer amplification, nucleated cell counts were estimated. This table comes from immunoSEQ multiplex PCR, and its TCRdb copy is limited to in-frame clones, with some not included. The D gene and trimming were derived from the DNA, and the V and J assignments and clone size from that table. The data show fewer than 250,000 clones, 84% seen once. This clone appeared once. The rearrangement uses TRBV1 and TRBJ2-1; the D segment call TRBD2 is taken from the table without a DNA check. TRBV1 is a recognized pseudogene. The receptor comes from a woman between 50 and 59 years old with active or convalescent COVID-19. Specimen: peripheral blood. The CDR3 spells CTSRRPGTSGRWGSWDEQFF. CDR3 sequence (DNA): TGCACCAGCAGGCGTCCCGGGACTAGCGGGAGATGGGGGTCTTGGGATGAGCAGTTCTTC.